The 5 T cell receptor beta chains in this list originate from one sample, sequenced in a study of blood T cell repertoires in COVID-19. Assay used: immunoSEQ multiplex PCR; TCRdb lists only in-frame clones, some missing. The data hold some 170,000 clones, with almost 80% observed a single time. Source material: peripheral blood. The receptor set was obtained from a woman in her 70s with acute or convalescent COVID-19.

Only a few counts were recorded for this clone. The genes are TRBV6-1 and TRBJ2-1; 9 bases match TRBD2. Per the germline V gene, CDR1 is MNHNS and CDR2 is SASEGT. The CDR3 is 17 amino acids. V shed 3 bases and J 0 bases; nucleotides not matched to a gene: 6. Here the CDR3 reads CASSDRASGISYNEQFF. The CDR3 bases are TGTGCCAGCAGTGACCGGGCTAGCGGGATCTCCTACAATGAGCAGTTCTTC.

The chain employs TRBV20-1 and TRBJ2-3, with D tentatively TRBD2 (5 bases). Germline CDR1 reads DFQATT; CDR2 reads SNEGSKA (reference sequence). V lost 5 bases and J 6 bases, leaving 9 bases between the germline ends. This CDR3 is built from 11 residues. CDR3 DNA: TGCAGTGCTCCGGACTCCGATACGCAGTATTTT. This sequence encodes CSAPDSDTQYF.

V gene TRBV9 combines with J gene TRBJ2-3; no firm D call. CDR3 length: 12 residues. Looked up from germline, CDR1 is SGDLS and CDR2 is YYNGEE. V dropped 1 base and J dropped 6 bases, with 6 bases sitting between them. The CDR3 DNA reads as TGTGCCAGCAGCGTAATCTCCGATACGCAGTATTTT. Translated, it gives CASSVISDTQYF.

The chain joins TRBV7-2 to TRBJ1-3; D is uncertain. CDR1 SGHTA and CDR2 FQGNSA come from the germline V gene. The CDR3 is 17 residues long. V lost 0 bases and J 0 bases, leaving 12 bases between the germline ends. The chain's CDR3 is CASSLAPDSHSGNTIYF. The CDR3 nucleotides read TGTGCCAGCAGCTTAGCGCCGGACTCGCACTCTGGAAACACCATATATTTT.

The sample holds one count of this clone. The rearrangement joins TRBV5-1 to TRBJ2-2; 7 nucleotides line up with TRBD1. The CDR3 has 15 residues. The germline V gene encodes CDR1 SGHRS and CDR2 YFSETQ. V lost 4 bases and J lost 5; bases outside the gene matches: 8. CDR3 region: CASSLRTGQTGELFF. CDR3 DNA: TGCGCCAGCAGCCTTAGGACAGGCCAGACCGGGGAGCTGTTTTTT. Full variable domain (remainder filled in from reference TRBV5-1 and TRBJ2-2): KAGVTQTPRYLIKTRGQQVTLSCSPISGHRSVSWYQQTPGQGLQFLFEYFSETQRNKGNFPGRFSGRQFSNSRSEMNVSTLELGDSALYLCASSLRTGQTGELFFGEGSRLTVL.